This T cell receptor beta chain is from a study of T cell responses to AZD1222 COVID-19 vaccine. Study observations and caveats: Most donors were white British, females outnumbered males, and clonal diversity was possibly underestimated.

V was trimmed by 5 bases and J by 0 bases, leaving 14 bases between them. This CDR3 spans 15 amino acids. Germline CDR1 reads SGHRS; CDR2 reads YFSETQ. Worth noting for this clone: The antigen remains unidentified.

The assay was immunoSEQ multiplex PCR, and TCRdb's table has in-frame clones only and misses some. The sample has over 75,000 clones, roughly nine tenths seen once. The sequences come from peripheral blood, collected on day 0 of AZD1222 vaccination. This chain connects TRBV5-1 to TRBJ1-1, with D perhaps matching TRBD1 (6 bases). This TCR was sampled from an adult in good health. CDR3 sequence: CASRVVQGLNTEAFF. In DNA form, the CDR3 reads TGCGCCAGCAGAGTTGTACAGGGATTGAACACTGAAGCTTTCTTT. Complete variable domain (other parts from reference TRBV5-1 and TRBJ1-1): KAGVTQTPRYLIKTRGQQVTLSCSPISGHRSVSWYQQTPGQGLQFLFEYFSETQRNKGNFPGRFSGRQFSNSRSEMNVSTLELGDSALYLCASRVVQGLNTEAFFGQGTRLTVV.